Here is one TCR beta chain with its context. Its antigen is unknown. TCRdb keeps only in-frame clones here, not all; method: immunoSEQ multiplex PCR. This table holds about 9,300 clones, roughly 70% found once. The length of the CDR3 is 13 residues. Germline V gene data show CDR1 as SGHNT and CDR2 as YENEEA. V was clipped by 3 bases and J by 1 base, with 7 bases between them. The data derive from a study of neoadjuvant anti-PD-1 for oral cavity cancer. At the level of the study: Patients without progression got a fourth dose around day 43. Regarding the study as a whole: Higher pretreatment Treg/Th17 ratios tracked higher pretreatment blood clonality.

The clonotype originates from a person between 35 and 79 years old with oral cavity squamous cell carcinoma. The rearrangement joins TRBV11-3 to TRBJ2-7; D gene uncertain. Here the sequenced sample was tumor tissue, taken before nivolumab (anti-PD-1) treatment. The CDR3 spells CASSFGWSYEQYF. The CDR3 bases are TGTGCCAGCAGCTTCGGTTGGTCCTACGAGCAGTACTTC.